This TCR beta chain stems from a study of response to subunit inactivated influenza vaccine. The CDR3 runs 15 residues. Germline-derived CDR1 and CDR2 are DFQATT and SNEGSKA (reference sequence). The ends lost 3 bases at V and 8 bases at J; junction bases unmatched: 8. TCRdb recomputed calls from the RT-PCR reads with MiXCR, one row per CDR3 protein. The repertoire holds about 540,000 distinct CDR3 sequences, with 14% as singletons. Study outcomes and limitations: The authors put forward the suggestion that each seasonal influenza vaccination may bring in only a limited number of new T cells.

This clonotype has a count of ten or more. Its specificity is not known. The source is a middle-aged man who received an inactivated influenza vaccine. This chain joins TRBV20-1 and TRBJ2-1, with 12 bases matching TRBD2. The input for sequencing was PBMCs from blood, taken roughly 12 days after vaccination. CDR3 in DNA: TGCAGTGCTAGGGACCTAGCGGGAGGGCCCGATGAGCAGTTCTTC. Encoded protein: CSARDLAGGPDEQFF.